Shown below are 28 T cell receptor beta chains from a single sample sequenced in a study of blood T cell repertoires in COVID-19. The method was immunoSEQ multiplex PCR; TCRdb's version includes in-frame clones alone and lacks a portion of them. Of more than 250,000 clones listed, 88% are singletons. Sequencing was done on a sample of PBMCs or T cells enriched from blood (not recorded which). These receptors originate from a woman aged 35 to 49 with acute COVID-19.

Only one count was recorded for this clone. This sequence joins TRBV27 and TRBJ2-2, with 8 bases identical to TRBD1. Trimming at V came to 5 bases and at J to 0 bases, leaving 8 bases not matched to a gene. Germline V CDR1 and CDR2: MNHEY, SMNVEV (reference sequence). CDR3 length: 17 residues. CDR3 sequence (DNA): TGTGCCAGCAGTATTAGGTGGACAGGGCCGAACACCGGGGAGCTGTTTTTT. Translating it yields CASSIRWTGPNTGELFF.

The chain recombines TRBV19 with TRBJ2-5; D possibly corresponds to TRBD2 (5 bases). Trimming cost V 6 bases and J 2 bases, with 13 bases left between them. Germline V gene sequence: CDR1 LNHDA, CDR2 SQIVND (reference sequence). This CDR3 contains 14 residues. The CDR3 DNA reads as TGTGCCAGTAGCAGAAGCCGGGATCAAGAGACCCAGTACTTC. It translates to CASSRSRDQETQYF.

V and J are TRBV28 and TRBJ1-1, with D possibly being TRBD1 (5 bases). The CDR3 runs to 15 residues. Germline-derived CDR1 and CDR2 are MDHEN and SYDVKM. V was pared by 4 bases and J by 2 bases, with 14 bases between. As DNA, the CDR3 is TGTGCCAGCAGTTCGGAGGGGATTTCCAACACTGAAGCTTTCTTT. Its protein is CASSSEGISNTEAFF.

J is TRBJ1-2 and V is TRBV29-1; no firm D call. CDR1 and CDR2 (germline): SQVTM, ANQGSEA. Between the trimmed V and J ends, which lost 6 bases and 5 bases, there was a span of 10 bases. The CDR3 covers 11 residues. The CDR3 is CSVVGLYGYTF. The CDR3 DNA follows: TGCAGCGTCGTCGGTCTTTATGGCTACACCTTC. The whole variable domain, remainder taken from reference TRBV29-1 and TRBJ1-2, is SAVISQKPSRDICQRGTSLTIQCQVDSQVTMMFWYRQQPGQSLTLIATANQGSEATYESGFVIDKFPISRPNLTFSTLTVSNMSPEDSSIYLCSVVGLYGYTFGSGTRLTVV.

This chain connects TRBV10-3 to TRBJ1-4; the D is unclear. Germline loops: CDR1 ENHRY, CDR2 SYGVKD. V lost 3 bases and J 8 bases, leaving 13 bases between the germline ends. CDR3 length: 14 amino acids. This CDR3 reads CAISEDTPWEKLFF. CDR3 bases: TGTGCCATCAGTGAAGATACACCTTGGGAAAAACTGTTTTTT.

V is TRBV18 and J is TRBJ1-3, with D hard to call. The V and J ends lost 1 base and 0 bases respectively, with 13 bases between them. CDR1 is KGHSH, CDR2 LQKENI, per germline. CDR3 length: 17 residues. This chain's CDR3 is CASSPRLSGFSGNTIYF. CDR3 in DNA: TGTGCCAGCTCACCACGGCTCAGTGGCTTCTCTGGAAACACCATATATTTT.

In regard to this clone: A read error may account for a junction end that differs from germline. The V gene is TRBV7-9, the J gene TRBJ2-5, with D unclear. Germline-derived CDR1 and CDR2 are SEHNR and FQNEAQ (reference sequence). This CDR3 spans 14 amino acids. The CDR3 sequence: CASSLTLGQGTQYF. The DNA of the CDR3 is TGTGCCAGCAGCTTGACCCTAGGTCAAGGGACCCAGTACTTC.

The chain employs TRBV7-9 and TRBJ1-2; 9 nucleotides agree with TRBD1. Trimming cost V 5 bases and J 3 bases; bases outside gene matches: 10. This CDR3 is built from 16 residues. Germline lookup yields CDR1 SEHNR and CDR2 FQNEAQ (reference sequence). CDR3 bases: TGTGCCAGCAGCCGCCTTGGGGGACAGGGCCACTATGGCTACACCTTC. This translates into CASSRLGGQGHYGYTF.

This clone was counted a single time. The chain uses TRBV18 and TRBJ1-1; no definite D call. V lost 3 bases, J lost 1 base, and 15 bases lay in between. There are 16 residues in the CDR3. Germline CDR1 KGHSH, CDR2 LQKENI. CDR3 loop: CASSPYPSTENTEAFF. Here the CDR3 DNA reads TGTGCCAGCTCACCGTACCCCTCCACAGAGAACACTGAAGCTTTCTTT.

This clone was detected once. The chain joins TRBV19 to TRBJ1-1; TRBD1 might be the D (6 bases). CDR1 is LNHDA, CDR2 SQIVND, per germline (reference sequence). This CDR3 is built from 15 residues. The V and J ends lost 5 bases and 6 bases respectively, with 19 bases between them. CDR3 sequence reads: CASSATTGRWAEAFF. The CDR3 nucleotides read TGTGCCAGTAGTGCGACTACAGGGAGATGGGCTGAAGCTTTCTTT.

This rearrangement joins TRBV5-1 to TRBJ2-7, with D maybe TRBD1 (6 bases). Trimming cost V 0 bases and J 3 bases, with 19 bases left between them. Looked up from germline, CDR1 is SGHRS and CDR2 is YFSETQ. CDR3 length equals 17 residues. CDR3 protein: CASSLAGRTGIFYEQYF. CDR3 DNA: TGCGCCAGCAGCTTGGCCGGGCGAACAGGGATTTTCTACGAGCAGTACTTC.

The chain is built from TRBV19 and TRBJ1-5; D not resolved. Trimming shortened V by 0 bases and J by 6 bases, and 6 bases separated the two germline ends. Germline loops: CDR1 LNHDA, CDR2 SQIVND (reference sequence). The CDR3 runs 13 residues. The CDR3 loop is CASSIDWAQPQHF. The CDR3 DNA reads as TGTGCCAGTAGTATAGATTGGGCTCAGCCCCAGCATTTT.

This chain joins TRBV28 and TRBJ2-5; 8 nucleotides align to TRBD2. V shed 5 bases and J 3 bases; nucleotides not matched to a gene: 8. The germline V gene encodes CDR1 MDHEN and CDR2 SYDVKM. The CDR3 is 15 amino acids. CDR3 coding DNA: TGTGCCAGCAGTATAGGACTAGCAGCTAAAGAGACCCAGTACTTC. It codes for CASSIGLAAKETQYF. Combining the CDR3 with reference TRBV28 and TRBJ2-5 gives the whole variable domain DVKVTQSSRYLVKRTGEKVFLECVQDMDHENMFWYRQDPGLGLRLIYFSYDVKMKEKGDIPEGYSVSREKKERFSLILESASTNQTSMYLCASSIGLAAKETQYFGPGTRLLVL.

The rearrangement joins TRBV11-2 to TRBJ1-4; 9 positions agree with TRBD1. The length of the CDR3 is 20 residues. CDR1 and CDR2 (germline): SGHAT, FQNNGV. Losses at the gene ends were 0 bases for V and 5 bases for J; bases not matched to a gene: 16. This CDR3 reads CASSLEVPTLLDRGNEKLFF. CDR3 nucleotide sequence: TGTGCCAGCAGCTTAGAAGTCCCCACCTTACTAGACAGGGGGAATGAAAAACTGTTTTTT.

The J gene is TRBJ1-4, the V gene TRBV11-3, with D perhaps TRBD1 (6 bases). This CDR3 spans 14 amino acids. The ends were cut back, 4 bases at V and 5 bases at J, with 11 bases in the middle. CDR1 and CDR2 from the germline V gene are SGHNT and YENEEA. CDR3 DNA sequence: TGTGCCAGCAGCTACCGGACAGAAAATGAAAAACTGTTTTTT. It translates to CASSYRTENEKLFF.

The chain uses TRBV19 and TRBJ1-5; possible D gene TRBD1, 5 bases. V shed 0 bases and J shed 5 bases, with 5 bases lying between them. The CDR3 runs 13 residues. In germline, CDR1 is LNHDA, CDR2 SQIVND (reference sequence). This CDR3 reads CASSIDRDQPQHF. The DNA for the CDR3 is TGTGCCAGTAGTATAGACAGGGATCAGCCCCAGCATTTT.

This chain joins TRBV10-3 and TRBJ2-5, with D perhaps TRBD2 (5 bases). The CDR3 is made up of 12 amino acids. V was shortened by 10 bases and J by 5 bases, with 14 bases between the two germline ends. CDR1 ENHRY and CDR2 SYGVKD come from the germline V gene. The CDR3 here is CARTPGFETQYF. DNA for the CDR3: TGTGCCAGAACGCCGGGATTTGAGACCCAGTACTTC.

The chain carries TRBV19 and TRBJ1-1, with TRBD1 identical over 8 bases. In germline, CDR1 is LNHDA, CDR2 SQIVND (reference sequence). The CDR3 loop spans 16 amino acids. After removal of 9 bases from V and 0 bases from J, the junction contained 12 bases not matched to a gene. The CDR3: CASGRGQGAVNTEAFF. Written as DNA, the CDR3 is TGTGCCAGCGGGAGAGGACAGGGTGCTGTGAACACTGAAGCTTTCTTT.

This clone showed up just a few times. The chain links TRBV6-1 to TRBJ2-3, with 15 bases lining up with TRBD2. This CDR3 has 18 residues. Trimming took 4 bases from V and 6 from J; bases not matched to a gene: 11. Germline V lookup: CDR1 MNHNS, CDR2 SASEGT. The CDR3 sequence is CASSGLVGLAGGGDTQYF. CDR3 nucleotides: TGTGCCAGCAGTGGTCTCGTGGGACTAGCGGGAGGAGGGGATACGCAGTATTTT.

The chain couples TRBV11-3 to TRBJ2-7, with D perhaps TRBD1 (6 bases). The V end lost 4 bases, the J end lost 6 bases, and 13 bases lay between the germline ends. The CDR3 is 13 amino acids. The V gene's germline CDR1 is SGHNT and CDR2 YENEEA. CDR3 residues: CASSSRGGREQYF. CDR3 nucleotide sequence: TGTGCCAGCAGCTCGCGAGGGGGTCGCGAGCAGTACTTC.

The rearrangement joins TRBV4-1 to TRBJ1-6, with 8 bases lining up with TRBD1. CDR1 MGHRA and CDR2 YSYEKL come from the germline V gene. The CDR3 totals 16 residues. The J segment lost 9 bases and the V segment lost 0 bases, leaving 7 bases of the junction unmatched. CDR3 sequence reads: CASSQEAQGASSPLHF. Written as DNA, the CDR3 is TGCGCCAGCAGCCAAGAGGCTCAGGGGGCGTCTTCACCCCTCCACTTT.

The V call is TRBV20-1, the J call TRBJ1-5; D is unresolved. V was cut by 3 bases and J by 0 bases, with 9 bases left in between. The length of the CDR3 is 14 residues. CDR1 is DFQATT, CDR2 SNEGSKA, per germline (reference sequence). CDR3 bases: TGCAGTGCTAGTCGCGGATCTAGCAATCAGCCCCAGCATTTT. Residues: CSASRGSSNQPQHF.

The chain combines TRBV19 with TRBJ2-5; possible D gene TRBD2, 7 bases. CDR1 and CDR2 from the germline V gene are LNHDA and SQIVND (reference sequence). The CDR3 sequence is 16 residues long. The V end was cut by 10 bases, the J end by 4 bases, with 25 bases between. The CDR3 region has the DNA TGTGCCACCACCTCGAGGGGGGGCGCAACGGGAGAGACCCAGTACTTC. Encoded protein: CATTSRGGATGETQYF.

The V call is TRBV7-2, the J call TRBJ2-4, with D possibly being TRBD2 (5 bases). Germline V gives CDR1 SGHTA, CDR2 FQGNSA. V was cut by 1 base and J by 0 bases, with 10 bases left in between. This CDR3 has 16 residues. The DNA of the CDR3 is TGTGCCAGCAGCTTAGGGTTAGCGATAGCCAAAAACATTCAGTACTTC. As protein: CASSLGLAIAKNIQYF.

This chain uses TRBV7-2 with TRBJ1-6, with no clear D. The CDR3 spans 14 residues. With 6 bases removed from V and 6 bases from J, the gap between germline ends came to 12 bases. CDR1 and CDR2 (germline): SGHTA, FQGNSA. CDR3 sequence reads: CASSRRRGNSPLHF. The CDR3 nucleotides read TGTGCCAGCAGTCGACGGCGGGGTAATTCACCCCTCCACTTT. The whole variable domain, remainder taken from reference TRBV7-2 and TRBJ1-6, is GAGVSQSPSNKVTEKGKDVELRCDPISGHTALYWYRQSLGQGLEFLIYFQGNSAPDKSGLPSDRFSAERTGGSVSTLTIQRTQQEDSAVYLCASSRRRGNSPLHFGNGTRLTVT.

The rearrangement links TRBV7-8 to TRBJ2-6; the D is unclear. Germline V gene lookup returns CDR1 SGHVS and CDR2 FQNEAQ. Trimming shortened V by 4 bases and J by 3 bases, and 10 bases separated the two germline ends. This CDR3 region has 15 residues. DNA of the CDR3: TGTGCCAGCAGCTCTACTCCGGGTGGGGCCAACGTCCTGACTTTC. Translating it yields CASSSTPGGANVLTF.

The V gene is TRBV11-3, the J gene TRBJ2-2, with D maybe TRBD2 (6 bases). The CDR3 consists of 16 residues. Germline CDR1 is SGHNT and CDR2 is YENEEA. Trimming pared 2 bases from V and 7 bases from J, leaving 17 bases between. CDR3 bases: TGTGCCAGCAGCTTATCAGGATGGGGCGGGAACGGGGAGCTGTTTTTT. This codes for CASSLSGWGGNGELFF.

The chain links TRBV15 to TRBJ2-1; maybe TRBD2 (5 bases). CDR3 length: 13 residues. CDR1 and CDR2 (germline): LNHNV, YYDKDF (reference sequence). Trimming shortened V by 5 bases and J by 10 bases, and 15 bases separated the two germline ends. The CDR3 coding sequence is TGTGCCACCAGCGGAGGCCTCGAGGCCGAGCAGTTCTTC. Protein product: CATSGGLEAEQFF.